This is a list of T cell receptor beta chains from one sample in a study of beta chain features in type 1 diabetes. Only in-frame clones appear in the TCRdb table, and some are missing; sequencing was by immunoSEQ multiplex PCR. Of about half a million clones listed, about an eighth are singletons. The sequenced sample was naive CD4+ T cells from blood. The receptor source for this set is a woman younger than 35 in good health. Each CDR3 is given with its conserved first and last residue. The D gene is left open where the match is weak. Clone sizes are given selectively: once, few, many, or a class where the clone is expanded.

j_gene,abundance,len,d_gene,v_gene,CDR3nt,CDR3aa
TRBJ2-3,.,14,.,TRBV29-1,TGCAGCGTAAAATCGCAGGGGACCGCGGATACGCAGTATTTT,CSVKSQGTADTQYF
TRBJ2-4,.,13,TRBD1,TRBV7-3,TGTGCCAGCAGCGCCGGGACAGAAAACATTCAGTACTTC,CASSAGTENIQYF
TRBJ2-3,few,13,.,TRBV29-1,TGCAGCGTTGGAGGCCTTAACACAGATACGCAGTATTTT,CSVGGLNTDTQYF
TRBJ2-7,few,16,TRBD2,TRBV13,TGTGCCAGCAGTCCCACGGGACTAGGTATTCTTTACGAGCAGTACTTC,CASSPTGLGILYEQYF
TRBJ2-1,few,16,TRBD2,TRBV7-2,TGTGCCAGCAGCTTAGTCCGGGGGGGCCTTTCAAATGAGCAGTTCTTC,CASSLVRGGLSNEQFF
TRBJ2-6,few,18,.,TRBV7-3,TGTGCCAGCAGCTTCCGAAGGAAAATCAGCTCTGGGGCCAACGTCCTGACTTTC,CASSFRRKISSGANVLTF
TRBJ2-7,.,14,.,TRBV5-4,TGTGCCAGCAGCTTGCCCAGCGGATCCTACGAGCAGTACTTC,CASSLPSGSYEQYF
TRBJ2-1,few,13,.,TRBV19,TGTGCCAGTAGTTGGGGCCGAGACAATGAGCAGTTCTTC,CASSWGRDNEQFF
TRBJ2-5,.,14,TRBD2,TRBV9,TGTGCCAGCAGCCCCCGGACTAGCGATAGAACCCAGTACTTC,CASSPRTSDRTQYF
TRBJ2-3,few,13,.,TRBV29-1,TGCAGCGTTGAAGTAGGGATCATCGATACGCAGTATTTT,CSVEVGIIDTQYF
TRBJ2-6,.,15,.,TRBV9,TGTGCCAGCAGAACGGGGATTACTGGGGCCAACGTCCTGACTTTC,CASRTGITGANVLTF
TRBJ1-6,few,15,TRBD1,TRBV7-3,TGTGCCAGCAGGTGCCGGGACAGCGGGGATTCACCCCTCCACTTT,CASRCRDSGDSPLHF
TRBJ2-3,.,10,.,TRBV20-1,TGCAGTGCTCGGCGGGGTACGCAGTATTTT,CSARRGTQYF
TRBJ2-3,many,11,.,TRBV7-9,TGTGCCAGCAGCCTCACAGATACGCAGTATTTT,CASSLTDTQYF
TRBJ2-4,few,17,TRBD2,TRBV15,TGTGCCACCAGCAGACCTGGACTAGCGTCTGTCAAAAACATTCAGTACTTC,CATSRPGLASVKNIQYF
TRBJ1-1,.,12,.,TRBV5-4,TGTGCCAGCAGCATGAACCGGGACGCCCCTTTCTTT,CASSMNRDAPFF
TRBJ2-1,.,17,TRBD1,TRBV5-1,TGCGCCAGCACGGTTTCATTTCGGGGACAGTTGATCAATGAGCAGTTCTTC,CASTVSFRGQLINEQFF
TRBJ1-6,few,15,.,TRBV14,TGTGCCAGCAGCCTCTCCGGGGGGGCGCATTCACCCCTCCACTTT,CASSLSGGAHSPLHF
TRBJ1-2,.,12,.,TRBV4-2,TGTGCCAGCAGCCAAGAAGGGTATGGCTACACCTTC,CASSQEGYGYTF
TRBJ2-6,.,14,.,TRBV9,TGTGCCAGCAGCGTAGTATCATCGGCCAACGTCCTGACTTTC,CASSVVSSANVLTF
TRBJ1-6,.,15,.,TRBV5-4,TGTGCCAGCAGCTTGGATGGGGCTATTAATTCACCCCTCCACTTT,CASSLDGAINSPLHF
TRBJ1-4,.,12,.,TRBV30,TGTGCCTGGAGGGGCGCTGGTGAAAAACTGTTTTTT,CAWRGAGEKLFF
TRBJ2-7,few,15,TRBD2,TRBV9,TGTGCCAGCAGCGTAGCAGCTAGCGGTATCTACGAGCAGTACTTC,CASSVAASGIYEQYF
TRBJ2-3,.,15,.,TRBV18,TGTGCCAGCTCACCATTACAGGGAAAGGGAGATACGCAGTATTTT,CASSPLQGKGDTQYF
TRBJ2-7,.,13,TRBD1,TRBV29-1,TGCAGCGCTGTGGACAGGGGGTGGGACGAGCAGTACTTC,CSAVDRGWDEQYF
TRBJ1-4,.,11,.,TRBV30,TGTGCCTGGAGTAGGGAGGAAAAACTGTTTTTT,CAWSREEKLFF
TRBJ2-1,few,16,.,TRBV4-1,TGCGCCAGCAGCCCGCAAGGTCAGGGATTCGGGAATGAGCAGTTCTTC,CASSPQGQGFGNEQFF
TRBJ2-3,few,15,TRBD1,TRBV13,TGTGCCAGCAGCCCCCGGGCAGGGGGAACGGATACGCAGTATTTT,CASSPRAGGTDTQYF
TRBJ2-1,.,14,TRBD2,TRBV7-2,TGTGCCAGCAGCTCCGGCGGGACTAGTGCTGAGCAGTTCTTC,CASSSGGTSAEQFF
TRBJ2-5,.,14,.,TRBV7-2,TGTGCCAGCAGCGAGGGCGGGGCTAAAGAGACCCAGTACTTC,CASSEGGAKETQYF
TRBJ2-5,.,13,.,TRBV15,TGTGCCACCAGCAGAGGCTTCCAAGAGACCCAGTACTTC,CATSRGFQETQYF
TRBJ1-1,.,15,.,TRBV7-2,TGTGCCAGCAGCTTAGTTGAGGCCTTCAACACTGAAGCTTTCTTT,CASSLVEAFNTEAFF
TRBJ2-5,few,15,TRBD2,TRBV18,TGTGCCAGCTCACTAGCGGGGGTCCCTCAAGAGACCCAGTACTTC,CASSLAGVPQETQYF
TRBJ2-1,.,14,.,TRBV29-1,TGCAGCGTTGACGATGATGACTCCTACAATGAGCAGTTCTTC,CSVDDDDSYNEQFF
TRBJ2-5,few,16,.,TRBV7-3,TGTGCCAGCAGCTTAGGGTCCTTTCCGGATAGAGAGACCCAGTACTTC,CASSLGSFPDRETQYF
TRBJ2-1,few,14,.,TRBV7-3,TGTGCCTCGGCCGGGCAGGGCTCCTACAATGAGCAGTTCTTC,CASAGQGSYNEQFF